This TCR beta chain is drawn from a study of cytomegalovirus exposure and HLA in healthy donors. Study results and limitations: At a 0.05 false discovery rate, a later analysis found some 18,000 TCR beta sequences to be associated with HLA alleles. CMV serostatus alone was available as immune exposure information. The authors enumerated 150 to 200 TCR beta chains as linked to cytomegalovirus.

Healthy bone marrow donors formed the donor group. On this clone itself: Its antigen is currently unknown.

It was with 60 Vbeta and 13 Jbeta primers that the PCR ran. This table comes from immunoSEQ multiplex PCR, and its TCRdb copy is limited to in-frame clones, with some not included. The top ten clones hold approximately 5.3% of a sample with 85,000 to 95,000 clones, roughly 72% of them seen once. The CDR3 is 15 amino acids. Between the trimmed V and J ends, which lost 1 base and 0 bases, there was a span of 7 bases. Germline lookup yields CDR1 MGHRA and CDR2 YSYEKL. The sample comprised PBMCs. The source of this sequence is a young man in good health and CMV-seropositive. The rearrangement links TRBV4-1 to TRBJ2-1, with D perhaps matching TRBD1 (5 bases). As DNA, the CDR3 is TGCGCCAGCAGCCAAGCAAGGGGCTCCTACAATGAGCAGTTCTTC. Residues: CASSQARGSYNEQFF.